These T cell receptor beta chains were read from a single sample in a study of identical twins. TCRdb redid the calling of the 5' RACE reads with MiXCR, one entry per CDR3 protein. Among 700,000 to 950,000 distinct CDR3 sequences listed, 9% to 15% were seen once. These sequences were also reported in another study, on yellow fever vaccine responses in identical twins.

Input material: PBMCs. These receptors were collected from a young woman in good health. The conserved cysteine and the conserved F or W are not part of the CDR3 here. The D gene is left open where the match is weak.

D,V,CDR3
.,TRBV6-1,ASSESLGSTEAF
TRBD2,TRBV7-4,ASSSPGLAGANNEQF
TRBD2,TRBV27,ASSLWSSGGVYRRDSGTDTQY
.,TRBV5-1,ASSLGAGQGKLF
.,TRBV20-1,SARVTGDSPLH
.,TRBV6-5,ASSSPGGEAF
.,TRBV7-9,ASSETKISSGELF
.,TRBV7-9,ASSLGPGTGTDTQY
.,TRBV28,ASGFFTGSNQPQH
.,TRBV21-1,ASSKAGGARGTGELF
TRBD2,TRBV14,ASSQIAGGPDNEQF
.,TRBV6-6,ASSSQAGETQY
TRBD2,TRBV19,ASRAGEVTGELF
.,TRBV20-1,SASFGGNYGYT
TRBD1,TRBV4-1,ASSPGQGAITEAF
.,TRBV28,ASSLFFQPQH
.,TRBV7-2,ASTMGLGNTGELF
.,TRBV10-3,AISEGQTNSPLH
.,TRBV20-1,SAKIDAGAADTQY
TRBD1,TRBV12-3/TRBV12-4,ASRAGQVSGNTIY
.,TRBV5-1,ASSLAGDLGAF
TRBD1,TRBV7-9,ASSSYLQGSGGSPLH
.,TRBV12-3/TRBV12-4,ASRFGRNTEAF
.,TRBV7-9,ASSLTGTDTYNEQF
TRBD2,TRBV14,ASSSPGTSGRAANTGELF
TRBD1,TRBV10-3,ALRDRETDYGYT
.,TRBV12-3/TRBV12-4,ASHEPRGADYGYT
TRBD1,TRBV12-3/TRBV12-4,ASSIRQGDTEAF
TRBD2,TRBV7-8,ASSLILAGGDTQY
.,TRBV12-3/TRBV12-4,ASTPGVLGNEQF
TRBD2,TRBV20-1,SARASGSRGEQY
.,TRBV7-7,ASSPSAGPTGELF
TRBD1,TRBV6-6,ASSYTGDNEQY
TRBD2,TRBV20-1,SARGGLAQSTDTQY
.,TRBV2,ASSEGGQPYNEQF
TRBD2,TRBV3-1,ASSPIGREGGETQY
.,TRBV2,ASSDSDTQY
.,TRBV5-1,ASSLGDRSQPQH
.,TRBV6-5,ASARSLNEQF
.,TRBV3-1,ASSQDRENSYEQY
.,TRBV6-1,ASRAFPGSGNTIY
TRBD1,TRBV20-1,SASSGGTGKETQY
.,TRBV20-1,SARGTGTGNTGELF
TRBD2,TRBV24-1,ATSDATSGSYNEQF
.,TRBV5-1,ASSLAGSANYGYT
.,TRBV7-2,ASVGQAIYGYT
.,TRBV12-3/TRBV12-4,ASSLWAGSYNEQF
.,TRBV12-3/TRBV12-4,ASSLGTPGTEAF
.,TRBV20-1,SAGQPNTGELF
.,TRBV5-1,ASSLTGRVSRNTEAF
TRBD1,TRBV23-1,ASSPGQGRKDTEAF
.,TRBV6-4,ASSDSGGNQPQH
.,TRBV18,ASSPPGGANYGYT
TRBD1,TRBV29-1,SVGRTGTYNEQF
.,TRBV4-1,ASSAAAAPDTQY
TRBD1,TRBV4-1,ASSQDTGVGSEAF
TRBD1,TRBV5-1,ASSSTGGSTEAF